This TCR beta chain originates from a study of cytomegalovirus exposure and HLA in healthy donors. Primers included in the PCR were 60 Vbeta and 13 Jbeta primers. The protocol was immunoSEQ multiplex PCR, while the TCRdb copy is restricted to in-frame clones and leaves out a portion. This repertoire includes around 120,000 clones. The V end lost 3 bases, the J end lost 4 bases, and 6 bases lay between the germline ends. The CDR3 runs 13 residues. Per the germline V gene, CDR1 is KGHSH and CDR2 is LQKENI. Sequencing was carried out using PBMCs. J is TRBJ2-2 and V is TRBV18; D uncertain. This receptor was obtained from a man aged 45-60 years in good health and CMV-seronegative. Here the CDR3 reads CASSPVVTGELFF. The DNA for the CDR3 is TGTGCCAGCTCACCCGTTGTCACCGGGGAGCTGTTTTTT.